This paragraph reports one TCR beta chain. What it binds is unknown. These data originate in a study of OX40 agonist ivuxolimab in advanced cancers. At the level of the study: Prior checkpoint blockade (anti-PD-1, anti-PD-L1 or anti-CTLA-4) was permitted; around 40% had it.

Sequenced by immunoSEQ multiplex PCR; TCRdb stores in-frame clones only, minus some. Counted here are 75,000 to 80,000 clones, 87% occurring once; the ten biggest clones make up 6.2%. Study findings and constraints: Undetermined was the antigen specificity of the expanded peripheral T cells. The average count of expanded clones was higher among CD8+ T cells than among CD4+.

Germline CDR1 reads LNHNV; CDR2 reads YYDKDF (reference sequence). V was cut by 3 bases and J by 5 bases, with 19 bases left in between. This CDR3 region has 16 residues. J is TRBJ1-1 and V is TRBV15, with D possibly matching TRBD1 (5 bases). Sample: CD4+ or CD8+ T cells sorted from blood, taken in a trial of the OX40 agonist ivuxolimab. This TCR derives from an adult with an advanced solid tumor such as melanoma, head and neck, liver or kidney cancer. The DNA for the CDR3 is TGTGCCACCAGCAGGTACCCGCAGGGAGGAGGGACTGAAGCTTTCTTT. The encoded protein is CATSRYPQGGGTEAFF.